These 32 T cell receptor beta chains were all obtained from the same sample, sequenced in a study of blood T cells in healthy people across ages. The use of a sample-barcoded 5' primer and a J-beta primer mix characterized a second PCR of about 7 to 12 cycles. TCRdb redid the calling of the 5' RACE reads with MiXCR, one entry per CDR3 protein. The sample lists some 900,000 distinct CDR3 sequences, 40% to 60% occurring once. Sequencing was done on a sample of blood. Every receptor here comes from a young man in good health.

The chain is built from TRBV25-1 and TRBJ2-1; D remains unclear. V gave up 5 bases and J gave up 6 bases, with 8 bases separating them. This CDR3 contains 12 residues. Germline CDR1 reads MGHDK; CDR2 reads SYGVNS. The DNA for the CDR3 is TGTGCCAGCAGTAGAGCCCGCAATGAGCAGTTCTTC. It is translated as CASSRARNEQFF.

The genes are TRBV27 and TRBJ2-7; 11 positions agree with TRBD2. This CDR3 region has 16 residues. Germline lookup yields CDR1 MNHEY and CDR2 SMNVEV (reference sequence). After removal of 9 bases from V and 2 bases from J, the junction contained 12 bases not matched to a gene. The CDR3 sequence is CARSSLLAGDAYEQYF. Here the CDR3 DNA reads TGTGCCAGGAGCTCGTTACTAGCGGGGGACGCCTACGAGCAGTACTTC.

The chain combines TRBV4-1 with TRBJ2-5; D might be TRBD1 (5 bases). CDR1 is MGHRA, CDR2 YSYEKL, per germline. The CDR3 loop spans 14 amino acids. With 1 base removed from V and 3 bases from J, the gap between germline ends came to 9 bases. The CDR3: CASSQVGAEETQYF. The CDR3 DNA sequence: TGCGCCAGCAGCCAAGTTGGGGCAGAAGAGACCCAGTACTTC.

The V and J genes are TRBV7-2 and TRBJ2-3, with D unresolved. Between the trimmed V and J ends, which lost 3 bases and 4 bases, there was a span of 17 bases. Germline-derived CDR1 and CDR2 are SGHTA and FQGNSA. The length of the CDR3 is 16 residues. DNA for the CDR3: TGTGCCAGCAGCTTGAGACGGAGTATCGTTGCAGATACGCAGTATTTT. It yields the protein CASSLRRSIVADTQYF.

Only a few counts were recorded for this clonotype. Written as DNA, the CDR3 is TGCGCCAGCAGACCGGACGGAACTTACAGCACAGATACGCAGTATTTT. Translation: CASRPDGTYSTDTQYF. The V and J genes are TRBV5-1 and TRBJ2-3, with no clear D. There are 16 residues in the CDR3. Germline V gene sequence: CDR1 SGHRS, CDR2 YFSETQ. V was clipped by 5 bases and J by 0 bases, with 16 bases between them.

With respect to this clonotype: Germline is not matched at one junction end, which may reflect a read error. In DNA, the CDR3 is TGTGCCAGCAGCCCGACAACAGGGTCCTGCGAGCAGTACTTC. It yields the protein CASSPTTGSCEQYF. This chain links TRBV7-9 with TRBJ2-5; possible D gene TRBD1, 6 bases. The J call could be wrong; TRBJ2-7 is a better fit for the DNA end. The CDR3 has 14 residues. Germline V CDR1 and CDR2: SEHNR, FQNEAQ (reference sequence).

This clonotype was found a few times. The V call is TRBV7-8, the J call TRBJ1-6; D is unresolved. Germline CDR1 and CDR2: SGHVS and FQNEAQ. Trimming removed 1 base at V and 9 bases at J, with 13 bases between. The CDR3 is made up of 15 amino acids. DNA for the CDR3: TGTGCCAGCAGCTTAGGAGGGAATATGGGTTCACCCCTCCACTTT. Translating gives CASSLGGNMGSPLHF.

This clonotype showed up just once. The chain recombines TRBV21-1 with TRBJ2-3; TRBD2 was called by the table and not checked on the DNA. TRBV21-1 is a recognized pseudogene. This CDR3 is 13 amino acids long. The CDR3 region is CASGIGAPDTQYF. In DNA, the CDR3 is TGTGCCAGCGGAATTGGGGCCCCAGATACGCAGTATTTT.

The chain has TRBV4-1 and TRBJ2-3, with TRBD1 as a possible D gene (6 bases). V gave up 4 bases and J gave up 1 base, with 15 bases separating them. CDR1 MGHRA and CDR2 YSYEKL come from the germline V gene. The CDR3 contains 16 residues. CDR3 in DNA: TGCGCCAGCAGCCCTCCACAGGGTCGGGGCACAGATACGCAGTATTTT. Its translation is CASSPPQGRGTDTQYF.

The chain combines TRBV20-1 with TRBJ2-4, with unresolved D. The V gene's germline CDR1 is DFQATT and CDR2 SNEGSKA (reference sequence). Trimming took off 5 bases at V and 4 bases at J, with 3 bases between the two ends. The CDR3 spans 10 residues. CDR3 bases: TGCAGTGCTTATAAAAACATTCAGTACTTC. This gives the protein CSAYKNIQYF.

This clonotype came up a few times. The chain couples TRBV6-6 to TRBJ1-1, with 9 bases matching TRBD1. CDR3 length equals 11 residues. From germline, CDR1 is MNHNY and CDR2 SVGAGI (reference sequence). Unmatched junction bases numbered 2, after V lost 2 bases and J lost 13 bases. The DNA for the CDR3 is TGTGCCAGCAGTTACCAGACAGGGGGTTTCTTT. Translation gives CASSYQTGGFF.

The chain has TRBV5-4 and TRBJ2-7; possibly TRBD1 or TRBD2 for D (7 bases each). The CDR3 loop spans 15 amino acids. The germline V gene encodes CDR1 SGHNT and CDR2 YYREEE (reference sequence). Trimming pared 1 base from V and 7 bases from J, leaving 18 bases between. The CDR3 DNA reads as TGTGCCAGCAGCTTGCACCGGGGGGACAGTAGTGAGCAGTACTTC. Translation: CASSLHRGDSSEQYF.

This clonotype has more than one count but fewer than ten. This chain connects TRBV14 to TRBJ2-1; no clear D gene. Germline loops: CDR1 SGHDN, CDR2 FVKESK. Trimming left V 1 base short and J 3 bases short, with 7 bases between. CDR3 length: 14 amino acids. The CDR3 region is CASSQVTIYNEQFF. The CDR3 DNA reads TGTGCCAGCAGCCAAGTTACTATCTACAATGAGCAGTTCTTC. The whole variable domain, filled in from reference TRBV14 and TRBJ2-1, reads EAGVTQFPSHSVIEKGQTVTLRCDPISGHDNLYWYRRVMGKEIKFLLHFVKESKQDESGMPNNRFLAERTGGTYSTLKVQPAELEDSGVYFCASSQVTIYNEQFFGPGTRLTVL.

This chain uses TRBV5-8 with TRBJ1-2, with unresolved D. Germline V gene sequence: CDR1 SGHTS, CDR2 YDEGEE. This CDR3 has 15 residues. V lost 2 bases, J lost 4 bases, and 15 bases lay in between. CDR3 nucleotide sequence: TGTGCCAGCAGCTTATTTACTATGGTGTCCTATGGCTACACCTTC. The encoded protein is CASSLFTMVSYGYTF.

The J gene is TRBJ2-3, the V gene TRBV9; D is perhaps TRBD1 or TRBD2 (5 bases each). The V end was cut by 0 bases, the J end by 2 bases, with 10 bases between. The CDR3 totals 15 residues. CDR1 is SGDLS, CDR2 YYNGEE, per germline. CDR3 protein: CASSVGPGTTDTQYF. CDR3 DNA sequence: TGTGCCAGCAGCGTAGGTCCGGGGACCACAGATACGCAGTATTTT.

The chain combines TRBV7-9 with TRBJ2-7; TRBD2 matches at 10 bases. V shed 4 bases, J shed 9 bases, and the junction held 12 bases outside the gene matches. CDR1 is SEHNR and CDR2 is FQNEAQ in the germline V gene (reference sequence). CDR3 length equals 15 residues. The CDR3 reads CASSSIAGGMAAQYF. The CDR3 DNA sequence: TGTGCCAGCAGCTCGATAGCGGGGGGCATGGCTGCGCAGTACTTC.

The chain is built from TRBV10-3 and TRBJ2-3, with 8 positions matching TRBD2. The V segment lost 6 bases and the J segment 6 bases; nucleotides outside the gene matches: 2. Germline CDR1 and CDR2: ENHRY and SYGVKD. The CDR3 runs to 12 residues. The CDR3 reads CAIRAGGDTQYF. The CDR3, as DNA: TGTGCCATCAGGGCGGGGGGTGATACGCAGTATTTT.

V usage is TRBV7-3 and J usage is TRBJ2-7; weak D call: TRBD2 (5 bases). This CDR3 is 13 amino acids long. CDR1 is SGHTA, CDR2 FQGTGA, per germline. Trimming took off 6 bases at V and 6 bases at J, with 15 bases between the two ends. The CDR3 spells CASRSGGASEQYF. CDR3 sequence (DNA): TGTGCCAGCAGGTCCGGAGGCGCATCCGAGCAGTACTTC.

The rearrangement joins TRBV12-3 or TRBV12-4 to TRBJ2-4, with D unresolved. The germline V and J ends were trimmed by 5 bases and 15 bases, with 17 bases remaining between them. There are 12 residues in the CDR3. The CDR3 bases are TGTGCCAGCAGTCCACCGTTCTACGAGCGGTACTTC. Translated: CASSPPFYERYF.

The chain employs TRBV20-1 and TRBJ2-1; D is undetermined. The germline V gene has CDR1 DFQATT and CDR2 SNEGSKA (reference sequence). CDR3 length: 11 amino acids. The V end lost 6 bases, the J end lost 5 bases, and 8 bases lay between the germline ends. CDR3 sequence (DNA): TGCAGTGCCACTCTAGACAATGAGCAGTTCTTC. It yields the protein CSATLDNEQFF.

This chain connects TRBV28 to TRBJ2-7, with D possibly being TRBD1 or TRBD2 (5 bases each). V was pared by 4 bases and J by 2 bases, with 9 bases between. The CDR3 has 13 residues. Germline-derived CDR1 and CDR2 are MDHEN and SYDVKM. Here the CDR3 DNA reads TGTGCCAGCAGTTCGGGGCCCGCCTACGAGCAGTACTTC. This sequence encodes CASSSGPAYEQYF.

The chain joins TRBV6-5 to TRBJ2-7; tentatively, D is TRBD2 (5 bases). The CDR3 length is 13 residues. Germline CDR1 and CDR2: MNHEY and SVGAGI. The CDR3 spells CASNGGLIYEQYF. In DNA, the CDR3 is TGTGCTTCCAACGGCGGGTTAATCTACGAGCAGTACTTC.

This rearrangement joins TRBV28 to TRBJ2-1, with 10 nucleotides matching TRBD1. Germline trimming cut 5 bases from V and 9 bases from J; bases unmatched to any gene: 19. Per the germline V gene, CDR1 is MDHEN and CDR2 is SYDVKM. The CDR3 length is 18 residues. The CDR3 reads CASSPPPRGTGVGGEQFF. DNA of the CDR3: TGTGCCAGCAGTCCCCCACCTCGGGGGACAGGGGTAGGGGGTGAGCAGTTCTTC.

The chain has TRBV7-2 and TRBJ2-5, with 7 nucleotides matching TRBD1. CDR3 length: 15 residues. CDR1 and CDR2 (germline): SGHTA, FQGNSA. Trimming took 1 base from V and 2 from J; bases not matched to a gene: 4. CDR3 sequence reads: CASSLGGGKQETQYF. CDR3 nucleotides: TGTGCCAGCAGCTTAGGAGGGGGCAAACAAGAGACCCAGTACTTC.

This chain links TRBV29-1 with TRBJ1-1, with TRBD1 identical over 7 bases. CDR1 and CDR2 from the germline V gene are SQVTM and ANQGSEA. The length of the CDR3 is 13 residues. With V trimmed by 7 bases and J by 4 bases, 9 bases remained unmatched. The CDR3 bases are TGCAGCGCCCAGGGGGGAGGGCGCACTGAAGCTTTCTTT. Its translation is CSAQGGGRTEAFF.

The rearrangement joins TRBV18 to TRBJ2-7, with no clear D. The DNA end is more similar to TRBJ2-5, so the J call may be wrong. This CDR3 comprises 13 residues. CDR1 KGHSH and CDR2 LQKENI come from the germline V gene. CDR3 DNA sequence: TGTGCCAGCTCACCACCTATACGGGAGACCCAGTACTTC. Translation: CASSPPIRETQYF.

The chain recombines TRBV12-3 or TRBV12-4 with TRBJ1-2; D uncertain. This CDR3 contains 13 residues. Trimming took 0 bases from V and 5 from J, leaving 7 bases between them. CDR3 in amino acids: CASSLAVEYGYTF. In nucleotides, the CDR3 is TGTGCCAGCAGTTTAGCGGTTGAGTATGGCTACACCTTC.

The rearrangement links TRBV7-2 to TRBJ2-1; weak D call: TRBD2 (7 bases). The V gene's germline CDR1 is SGHTA and CDR2 FQGNSA. This CDR3 comprises 16 residues. Trimming took 0 bases from V and 6 from J, leaving 15 bases between them. CDR3 in amino acids: CASSLAGGAGFNEQFF. For the CDR3, the DNA is TGTGCCAGCAGCTTAGCGGGGGGGGCCGGATTCAATGAGCAGTTCTTC.

This clonotype was counted between two and nine times. The chain combines TRBV27 with TRBJ2-3, with TRBD2 matching over 10 bases. V gave up 5 bases and J gave up 5 bases; unmatched junction bases: 16. CDR3 length: 18 residues. Germline V gives CDR1 MNHEY, CDR2 SMNVEV (reference sequence). The CDR3 region is CASSQDLNSGGPIDTQYF. In DNA form, the CDR3 reads TGTGCCAGCAGTCAGGACCTAAATAGCGGGGGGCCGATAGATACGCAGTATTTT.

V gene TRBV3-1 combines with J gene TRBJ2-7; D possibly corresponds to TRBD2 (5 bases). Germline V CDR1 and CDR2: LGHDT, YNNKEL (reference sequence). The CDR3 has 17 amino acids. Trimming cost V 1 base and J 4 bases, with 20 bases left between them. DNA of the CDR3: TGTGCCAGCAGCCAAGGGGTAATCCCGGGATTAAGGTACGAGCAGTACTTC. It yields the protein CASSQGVIPGLRYEQYF.

In this sample, this clonotype turned up a few times. J is TRBJ1-4 and V is TRBV9; the match to TRBD1 covers 9 bases. From germline, CDR1 is SGDLS and CDR2 YYNGEE. J lost 5 bases, V lost 3 bases, and 2 bases had no gene match. This CDR3 comprises 14 residues. This CDR3 is CASSGTGANEKLFF. In DNA form, the CDR3 reads TGTGCCAGCAGCGGGACAGGGGCGAATGAAAAACTGTTTTTT.

The rearrangement links TRBV29-1 to TRBJ2-7, with a tentative D call TRBD1 (5 bases). Germline V gene lookup returns CDR1 SQVTM and CDR2 ANQGSEA. The CDR3 length is 12 residues. The V and J ends lost 6 bases and 6 bases respectively, with 15 bases between them. CDR3 bases: TGCAGCGTCTCGGACACCGCCGGCGAGCAGTACTTC. Protein: CSVSDTAGEQYF.